A selection of T cell receptor beta chains follows, all from one sample in a study of regulatory T cells in long-lasting Graves disease. Each CDR3 protein is one row after TCRdb ran MiXCR on the multiplex PCR reads. The sample lists some 600,000 distinct CDR3 sequences; about 15% were seen once. This sample was shared with a second study, whose subject was T cells in Graves' hyperthyroidism and ophthalmopathy.

This material consisted of peripheral blood mononuclear cells (PBMCs), taken at new diagnosis, from a patient treated with antithyroid drugs. The receptors were sampled from a man between 18 and 35 years old with Graves disease. Both conserved end residues are part of each CDR3. Part of the rows lack a size; the others show once, few, many or a class for expanded clones.

V gene	clone size	J gene	CDR3 protein
TRBV3-1	many	TRBJ2-7	CASSHTGREQYF
TRBV7-9	many	TRBJ2-7	CASSLEGTRYEQYF
TRBV19	.	TRBJ2-2	CASSIRTTGELFF
TRBV12-3/TRBV12-4	many	TRBJ2-1	CASSSLGGAPGGRAHNEQFF
TRBV6-1	many	TRBJ1-2	CASSASDSEESYTF
TRBV5-1	many	TRBJ2-3	CASSLDLGDTQYF
TRBV7-9	few	TRBJ1-2	CASSSDSAQYGYTF
TRBV2	many	TRBJ2-1	CASSTGTSGSVTSYNEQFF
TRBV20-1	.	TRBJ2-1	CSSSGPSGNEQFF
TRBV6-2/TRBV6-3	.	TRBJ1-2	CASSYYDRPNYGYTF
TRBV12-3/TRBV12-4	many	TRBJ2-2	CASSRLAGRAGELFF
TRBV19	few	TRBJ2-5	CASSIEAGLTQGTQYF
TRBV6-5	few	TRBJ1-2	CASSYRAEANYGYTF
TRBV29-1	many	TRBJ1-5	CSVNLGRDQPQHF
TRBV13	.	TRBJ2-7	CASSPRDRGNHEQYF
TRBV4-1	.	TRBJ2-5	CASSQGGLGSETQYF
TRBV12-3/TRBV12-4	.	TRBJ2-7	CASRAGTAYEQYF
TRBV3-1	few	TRBJ2-7	CASSSENEQYF
TRBV5-1	.	TRBJ1-6	CASSLADIHNSPLHF
TRBV12-3/TRBV12-4	many	TRBJ2-7	CASSLIPNNEQYF
TRBV27	.	TRBJ2-5	CASSAVFTETQYF
TRBV2	few	TRBJ1-2	CASRVKSAEIYGYTF
TRBV11-2	.	TRBJ1-5	CASSSWGLGQPQHF
TRBV27	.	TRBJ2-7	CASSLSSRLEQYF
TRBV5-1	.	TRBJ1-5	CASSLTGPHQPQHF
TRBV6-1	.	TRBJ2-2	CASSIGVAGTGELFF
TRBV28	many	TRBJ1-1	CASSSRQGPLNTEAFF
TRBV4-1	few	TRBJ2-2	CASTFGGELFF
TRBV7-2	.	TRBJ2-7	CASSLSGTVAYEQYF
TRBV19	.	TRBJ2-7	CASRTQDSFSYEQYF
TRBV29-1	.	TRBJ1-1	CSVPLGRTGDTEAFF
TRBV3-1	.	TRBJ2-1	CASSQVVEGLALPPSYNEQFF
TRBV7-3	many	TRBJ2-1	CASSLDSGTEYNEQFF
TRBV7-2	few	TRBJ1-6	CASSLTRNLGSPLHF
TRBV12-3/TRBV12-4	many	TRBJ2-3	CASSFLAGVADTQYF
TRBV6-1	few	TRBJ2-5	CASTGSGQETQYF
TRBV4-1	.	TRBJ1-2	CASSQDVRDYGYTF
TRBV29-1	many	TRBJ2-1	CSVGANPYNEQFF
TRBV12-3/TRBV12-4	few	TRBJ2-7	CASSLDGVVEQYF
TRBV27	many	TRBJ2-3	CASSLSAGTGVTDTQYF
TRBV5-5	many	TRBJ1-1	CASSFPGTGVTEAFF
TRBV12-3/TRBV12-4	many	TRBJ2-5	CASTQAGGETQYF
TRBV29-1	many	TRBJ1-1	CSVDQGPTEAFF
TRBV7-2	many	TRBJ1-2	CASSMNRGYYTF
TRBV29-1	many	TRBJ2-7	CSTAWGAGGEQYF
TRBV28	many	TRBJ2-2	CASSPTRAGELFF
TRBV20-1	.	TRBJ1-2	CSARSGHLGGYTF
TRBV20-1	many	TRBJ2-1	CSARVPGTYNEQFF
TRBV20-1	many	TRBJ2-7	CSATRTGNHEQYF
TRBV9	.	TRBJ2-7	CASGVGSGSPHEQYF
TRBV30	few	TRBJ1-2	CAWNVGPTSRNGYTF
TRBV9	many	TRBJ1-1	CASSSRTGGADTEAFF
TRBV4-1	.	TRBJ1-1	CASSQVGDLEAFF
TRBV20-1	.	TRBJ1-4	CSARDRDRATNEKLFF